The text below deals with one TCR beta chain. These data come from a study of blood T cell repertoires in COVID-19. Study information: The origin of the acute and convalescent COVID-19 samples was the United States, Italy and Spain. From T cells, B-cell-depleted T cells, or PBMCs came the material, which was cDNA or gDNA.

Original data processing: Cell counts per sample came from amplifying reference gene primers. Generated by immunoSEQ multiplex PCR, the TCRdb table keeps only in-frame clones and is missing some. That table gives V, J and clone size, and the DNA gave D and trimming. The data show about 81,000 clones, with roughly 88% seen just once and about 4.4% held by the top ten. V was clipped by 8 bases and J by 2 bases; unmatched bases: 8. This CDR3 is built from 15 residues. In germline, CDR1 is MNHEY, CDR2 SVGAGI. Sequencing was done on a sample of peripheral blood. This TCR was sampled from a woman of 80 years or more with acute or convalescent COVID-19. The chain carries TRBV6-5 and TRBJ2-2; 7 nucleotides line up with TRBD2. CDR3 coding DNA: TGTGCCAGCGGACGAGCGGGATTTAACACCGGGGAGCTGTTTTTT. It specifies CASGRAGFNTGELFF.